A selection of T cell receptor beta chains follows, all from one sample in a study of blood T cell repertoires in COVID-19. Using immunoSEQ multiplex PCR, the repertoire was profiled, and TCRdb retains in-frame clones only, with some absent. The sample shows roughly 20,000 clones, about 85% of them seen only once. Sequencing was done on a sample of peripheral blood. The receptors here all came from a human donor in a cohort sampled during active COVID-19. The CDR3 runs from the conserved cysteine through the conserved F or W. A D gene is named only where the DNA matches it firmly. Only some rows state a clone size, as once, few, many or a class for expanded clones.

abundance | j_gene | v_gene | d_gene | CDR3aa | CDR3nt
NA | TRBJ1-2 | TRBV2 | TRBD1 | CASYVQGNGYTF | TGTGCCAGCTATGTACAGGGGAATGGCTACACCTTC
NA | TRBJ1-2 | TRBV6-6 | NA | CASSTQGKGYTF | TGTGCCAGCAGTACTCAGGGAAAAGGCTACACCTTC
NA | TRBJ2-1 | TRBV6-2/TRBV6-3 | TRBD1 | CASSLPDRGRQFF | TGTGCCAGCAGCCTCCCGGACAGGGGGAGGCAGTTCTTC
few | TRBJ2-7 | TRBV4-2 | NA | CASSQDPLAGDEQYF | TGTGCCAGCAGCCAAGATCCTCTAGCCGGGGACGAGCAGTACTTC
NA | TRBJ1-1 | TRBV19 | NA | CASSDSISVGYNTEAFF | TGTGCCAGTAGTGACAGTATATCGGTCGGCTATAACACTGAAGCTTTCTTT
NA | TRBJ1-1 | TRBV28 | NA | CASSLAGPQVGTEAFF | TGTGCCAGCAGTTTAGCGGGCCCGCAGGTGGGCACTGAAGCTTTCTTT
NA | TRBJ2-5 | TRBV6-5 | TRBD2 | CASSQTSGRTETQYF | TGTGCCAGCAGTCAAACTAGCGGGAGAACCGAGACCCAGTACTTC
NA | TRBJ2-5 | TRBV6-5 | NA | CASSPGRRQTQYF | TGTGCCAGCAGTCCCGGCAGGAGGCAGACCCAGTACTTC
NA | TRBJ2-1 | TRBV7-2 | TRBD2 | CASSLGLAGGVGEQFF | TGTGCCAGCAGCTTAGGACTAGCGGGAGGAGTTGGTGAGCAGTTCTTC
NA | TRBJ2-2 | TRBV18 | TRBD1 | CASSQETGTGELFF | TGTGCCAGCTCACAGGAGACAGGGACCGGGGAGCTGTTTTTT
NA | TRBJ1-5 | TRBV7-9 | NA | CASSNTPPGIHQPQHF | TGTGCCAGCAGCAATACCCCCCCAGGAATCCATCAGCCCCAGCATTTT
NA | TRBJ2-1 | TRBV5-4 | TRBD1 | CASSYPGQTYNEQFF | TGTGCCAGCAGCTATCCGGGACAGACATACAATGAGCAGTTCTTC
NA | TRBJ1-2 | TRBV19 | NA | CASSIDRGINYGYTF | TGTGCCAGTAGTATAGACAGGGGAATCAACTATGGCTACACCTTC
NA | TRBJ1-4 | TRBV19 | TRBD1 | CASRGDRGYEKLFF | TGTGCCAGTAGGGGAGACAGGGGGTATGAAAAACTGTTTTTT
NA | TRBJ2-7 | TRBV6-6 | NA | CASTPQGGPLEQYF | TGTGCCAGCACCCCGCAGGGGGGTCCATTGGAGCAGTACTTC
NA | TRBJ2-7 | TRBV14 | TRBD2 | CASSTTRLAGGTYEQYF | TGTGCCAGCAGCACGACCCGACTAGCGGGAGGGACCTACGAGCAGTACTTC
NA | TRBJ2-7 | TRBV7-2 | NA | CASSLAGGRGSYEQYF | TGTGCCAGCAGCTTAGCGGGAGGCAGGGGGTCCTACGAGCAGTACTTC
NA | TRBJ2-7 | TRBV6-5 | TRBD1 | CASSRPGQYYEQYF | TGTGCCAGCAGTCGTCCGGGACAGTACTACGAGCAGTACTTC
NA | TRBJ1-2 | TRBV28 | NA | CASSKARGVVYGYTF | TGTGCCAGCAGCAAAGCCCGGGGGGTCGTTTATGGCTACACCTTC
NA | TRBJ2-3 | TRBV13 | TRBD2 | CASSRLVSGRGTDTQYF | TGTGCCAGCAGCCGCCTGGTTAGCGGGAGGGGCACAGATACGCAGTATTTT
few | TRBJ2-7 | TRBV3-1/TRBV3-2 | TRBD2 | CASSQDSSGSTEQYF | TGTGCCAGCAGCCAAGATAGTAGCGGGAGCACCGAGCAGTACTTC
NA | TRBJ1-1 | TRBV10-3 | TRBD1 | CAISQPGQGVGEAFF | TGTGCCATCAGCCAACCGGGACAGGGGGTTGGTGAAGCTTTCTTT
once | TRBJ2-6 | TRBV5-1 | NA | CASTQYKTGANVLTF | TGCGCCAGCACCCAATACAAAACTGGGGCCAACGTCCTGACTTTC
NA | TRBJ1-1 | TRBV5-1 | NA | CASSLARGGTEAFF | TGCGCCAGCAGCTTGGCAAGGGGGGGCACTGAAGCTTTCTTT
NA | TRBJ2-5 | TRBV29-1 | TRBD2 | CSVDRLAGVQETQYF | TGCAGCGTTGACCGGCTAGCGGGAGTACAAGAGACCCAGTACTTC
few | TRBJ1-5 | TRBV28 | NA | CASSPSGDLSNQPQHF | TGTGCCAGCAGTCCCTCGGGGGACCTTAGCAATCAGCCCCAGCATTTT
NA | TRBJ2-3 | TRBV24-1 | TRBD2 | CATSIPGGPDTQYF | TGTGCCACCAGTATCCCGGGAGGGCCTGATACGCAGTATTTT
NA | TRBJ1-1 | TRBV7-9 | TRBD1 | CASSQTGGLEAFF | TGTGCCAGCAGCCAGACAGGGGGCCTTGAAGCTTTCTTT
NA | TRBJ1-2 | TRBV5-1 | NA | CASSLDGSNYGYTF | TGCGCCAGCAGCTTGGATGGCAGTAACTATGGCTACACCTTC
NA | TRBJ2-5 | TRBV10-3 | NA | CAITQGGGTQYF | TGTGCCATCACCCAGGGCGGCGGGACCCAGTACTTC
NA | TRBJ1-2 | TRBV18 | NA | CASSPGENYGYTF | TGTGCCAGCTCACCAGGGGAGAACTATGGCTACACCTTC
NA | TRBJ2-2 | TRBV3-1/TRBV3-2 | TRBD2 | CASSLAGGGTGELFF | TGTGCCAGCAGCCTAGCGGGAGGGGGAACCGGGGAGCTGTTTTTT
NA | TRBJ2-1 | TRBV13 | TRBD2 | CASSSGTMFIREGLGDEQFF | TGTGCCAGCAGCTCTGGGACAATGTTTATCCGGGAGGGCCTAGGGGATGAGCAGTTCTTC
NA | TRBJ1-4 | TRBV19 | NA | CASSTNAQSNEKLFF | TGTGCCAGTAGTACAAATGCACAGTCTAATGAAAAACTGTTTTTT
NA | TRBJ1-6 | TRBV6-1 | NA | CASSGERDFWSSPLHF | TGTGCCAGCAGTGGGGAACGGGACTTTTGGAGTTCACCCCTCCACTTT
NA | TRBJ1-2 | TRBV19 | NA | CASSFLTGDYGYTF | TGTGCCAGTTCTTTCCTGACCGGGGATTATGGCTACACCTTC
NA | TRBJ2-5 | TRBV7-9 | TRBD1 | CASSWWGQTIQETQYF | TGTGCCAGCAGCTGGTGGGGACAGACAATCCAAGAGACCCAGTACTTC
NA | TRBJ2-7 | TRBV7-2 | TRBD2 | CASSLGGTSLQQYF | TGTGCCAGCAGCTTAGGGGGGACTAGCTTGCAGCAGTACTTC
NA | TRBJ1-2 | TRBV27 | NA | CATPPPVNYGYTF | TGTGCCACCCCTCCCCCCGTTAACTATGGCTACACCTTC
NA | TRBJ1-4 | TRBV2 | NA | CASSEDRPATNEKLFF | TGTGCCAGCAGTGAAGACAGGCCCGCAACTAATGAAAAACTGTTTTTT
NA | TRBJ1-3 | TRBV6-6 | NA | CASSSRRGGNTIYF | TGTGCCAGCAGTTCCCGACGCGGGGGAAACACCATATATTTT
NA | TRBJ1-2 | TRBV12-3/TRBV12-4 | NA | CASSSDTAGGYTF | TGTGCCAGCAGTTCGGACACTGCGGGGGGCTACACCTTC
NA | TRBJ2-3 | TRBV15 | NA | CATSRAFRTDTQYF | TGTGCCACCAGCAGAGCCTTCCGCACAGATACGCAGTATTTT
NA | TRBJ1-2 | TRBV28 | NA | CASSQGYYGYTF | TGTGCCAGCAGTCAGGGGTACTATGGCTACACCTTC
NA | TRBJ2-3 | TRBV7-3 | TRBD2 | CASSLRAPRLAGEGDTQYF | TGTGCCAGCAGCTTAAGAGCCCCCCGACTAGCGGGAGAGGGAGATACGCAGTATTTT
NA | TRBJ1-1 | TRBV9 | NA | CASSVRTDTEAFF | TGTGCCAGCAGCGTTCGGACAGACACTGAAGCTTTCTTT
NA | TRBJ2-1 | TRBV19 | NA | CASSTPGGRESRYNEQFF | TGTGCCAGTAGTACCCCCGGGGGGCGGGAGTCCCGATACAATGAGCAGTTCTTC
NA | TRBJ2-7 | TRBV7-7 | NA | CASSLARGYEQYF | TGTGCTAGCAGCTTAGCTAGGGGGTACGAGCAGTACTTC
NA | TRBJ1-3 | TRBV19 | NA | CATYSGNTIYF | TGTGCCACGTATTCAGGGAACACCATATATTTT
NA | TRBJ2-7 | TRBV4-2 | TRBD1 | CASSPETGGSASYEQYF | TGTGCCAGCAGCCCGGAGACAGGGGGATCCGCCTCCTACGAGCAGTACTTC
NA | TRBJ2-2 | TRBV9 | NA | CASSVVSGYTGELFF | TGTGCCAGCAGCGTAGTATCGGGGTACACCGGGGAGCTGTTTTTT
NA | TRBJ1-4 | TRBV15 | NA | CATSRDGEGLNEKLFF | TGTGCCACCAGCAGAGATGGCGAGGGTCTGAATGAAAAACTGTTTTTT
NA | TRBJ2-5 | TRBV6-5 | TRBD1 | CASSTGQGYQETQYF | TGTGCCAGCAGTACGGGACAGGGCTACCAAGAGACCCAGTACTTC